This T cell receptor (beta chain) originates from a study of control samples from healthy donors and cancer patients. Germline CDR1 reads SGHAT; CDR2 reads FQNNGV. The V end lost 4 bases, the J end lost 0 bases, and 4 bases lay between the germline ends. The CDR3 spans 13 residues. Assay used: immunoSEQ multiplex PCR; TCRdb lists only in-frame clones, some missing. The data hold 150,000 to 200,000 clones, with 90% to 95% observed a single time. Sequencing was performed on blood. V and J are TRBV11-2 and TRBJ1-5; D is undetermined. This TCR was recovered from a woman under 30 in good health. Here the CDR3 reads CASSYYSNQPQHF. CDR3 bases: TGTGCCAGCAGCTATTATAGCAATCAGCCCCAGCATTTT.